The 26 T cell receptor beta chains presented below share a single source sample, sequenced in a study of blood T cells in healthy people across ages. A second PCR of 7 to 11 cycles used a sample-barcoded 5' primer and a J-beta primer mix. MiXCR, run by TCRdb on the 5' RACE reads, gives a single entry per CDR3 protein. The data hold 650,000 to 900,000 distinct CDR3 sequences, with roughly 60% observed a single time. The sample taken for sequencing was blood. The receptor set was obtained from a man aged 30 to 39 in good health.

The sample holds one count of this clonotype. The chain combines TRBV13 with TRBJ2-3; D is uncertain. The CDR3 has 14 residues. Per the germline V gene, CDR1 is PRHDT and CDR2 is FYEKMQ (reference sequence). V was clipped by 8 bases and J by 1 base, with 13 bases between them. CDR3 residues: CASRPSSGTDTQYF. CDR3 nucleotides: TGTGCCAGCCGGCCCAGCAGTGGCACAGATACGCAGTATTTT. The entire variable domain, with the rest obtained from reference TRBV13 and TRBJ2-3, is as follows: AAGVIQSPRHLIKEKRETATLKCYPIPRHDTVYWYQQGPGQDPQFLISFYEKMQSDKGSIPDRFSAQQFSDYHSELNMSSLELGDSALYFCASRPSSGTDTQYFGPGTRLTVL.

V gene TRBV20-1 combines with J gene TRBJ1-2, with 7 bases identical to TRBD1. The J segment lost 3 bases and the V segment lost 0 bases, leaving 10 bases of the junction unmatched. Germline V gene sequence: CDR1 DFQATT, CDR2 SNEGSKA (reference sequence). This CDR3 spans 16 amino acids. The CDR3 spells CSARDLPPGGHYGYTF. The DNA of the CDR3 is TGCAGTGCTAGAGATCTCCCCCCAGGGGGACACTATGGCTACACCTTC.

This clonotype has only a few counts. The rearrangement links TRBV5-1 to TRBJ2-5, with D unresolved. Trimming took 5 bases from V and 3 from J, leaving 11 bases between them. This CDR3 contains 13 residues. Germline CDR1 reads SGHRS; CDR2 reads YFSETQ. CDR3 loop: CASRRTLEETQYF. The CDR3 coding sequence is TGCGCCAGCAGGCGAACCCTTGAAGAGACCCAGTACTTC. Filled out from reference TRBV5-1 and TRBJ2-5, the complete variable domain reads KAGVTQTPRYLIKTRGQQVTLSCSPISGHRSVSWYQQTPGQGLQFLFEYFSETQRNKGNFPGRFSGRQFSNSRSEMNVSTLELGDSALYLCASRRTLEETQYFGPGTRLLVL.

The rearrangement links TRBV7-2 to TRBJ2-3; 9 bases match TRBD2. Germline CDR1 reads SGHTA; CDR2 reads FQGNSA. This CDR3 is built from 15 residues. Trimming removed 4 bases from V and 5 bases from J; junction bases left unmatched: 7. CDR3 coding DNA: TGTGCCAGCAGCTCCCCTAGCGGGGTGGGAGATACGCAGTATTTT. Encoded protein: CASSSPSGVGDTQYF.

The chain is built from TRBV29-1 and TRBJ1-2; 11 bases are a match to TRBD1. This CDR3 spans 13 amino acids. CDR1 and CDR2 (germline): SQVTM, ANQGSEA. The J segment lost 4 bases and the V segment lost 6 bases, leaving 4 bases of the junction unmatched. The chain's CDR3 is CSVGQGESYGYTF. The CDR3 region has the DNA TGCAGCGTGGGACAGGGGGAATCCTATGGCTACACCTTC.

In its sample, this clonotype was seen once. V is TRBV20-1 and J is TRBJ2-5; D call uncertain. The last part of the DNA fits TRBJ2-7 better; the J call may be wrong. CDR3 size: 14 residues. Germline-derived CDR1 and CDR2 are DFQATT and SNEGSKA (reference sequence). CDR3 bases: TGCAGTGCTAGAGACCGGACGGTCCCCTACGAGCAGTACTTC. This codes for CSARDRTVPYEQYF.

This clonotype was observed a handful of times. The gene calls are TRBV5-1 and TRBJ2-7; 7 bases line up with TRBD1. Trimming cost V 5 bases and J 5 bases; bases outside gene matches: 13. The CDR3 has 15 amino acids. Germline V gives CDR1 SGHRS, CDR2 YFSETQ. Here the CDR3 DNA reads TGCGCCAGCAGGTCCGGGACAGCACGGTTAGACGAGCAGTACTTC. As protein: CASRSGTARLDEQYF.

J is TRBJ2-1 and V is TRBV6-2 or TRBV6-3, with D tentatively TRBD2 (7 bases). In germline, CDR1 is MNHEY, CDR2 SVGEGT. The CDR3 covers 15 residues. Trimming left V 3 bases short and J 5 bases short, with 14 bases between. CDR3 sequence reads: CASSYARGPNNEQFF. The CDR3, as DNA: TGTGCCAGCAGTTATGCGCGGGGGCCGAACAATGAGCAGTTCTTC.

This rearrangement joins TRBV5-1 to TRBJ1-2; TRBD1 agrees at 9 bases. V lost 5 bases, J lost 3 bases, and 8 bases stayed unmatched. This CDR3 comprises 15 residues. Looked up from germline, CDR1 is SGHRS and CDR2 is YFSETQ. The CDR3 loop is CASSPPQGADYGYTF. In nucleotides, the CDR3 is TGCGCCAGCAGTCCACCACAGGGGGCGGACTATGGCTACACCTTC.

The chain uses TRBV7-2 and TRBJ2-2; 7 nucleotides agree with TRBD2. Losses at the gene ends were 4 bases for V and 6 bases for J; bases not matched to a gene: 8. Germline CDR1 reads SGHTA; CDR2 reads FQGNSA. This CDR3 region has 15 residues. DNA for the CDR3: TGTGCCAGCAGCTCTGAGATGGGGGGGGCCGGGGAGCTGTTTTTT. It yields the protein CASSSEMGGAGELFF.

This clonotype was seen a handful of times. The chain links TRBV20-1 to TRBJ1-2; D might be TRBD1 (6 bases). The germline V and J ends were trimmed by 0 bases and 7 bases, with 15 bases remaining between them. This CDR3 spans 14 amino acids. Germline CDR1 and CDR2: DFQATT and SNEGSKA (reference sequence). Here the CDR3 reads CSARDVEGGSGYTF. The DNA for the CDR3 is TGCAGTGCTAGAGATGTAGAAGGGGGTAGTGGCTACACCTTC.

CDR3 residues: CASSLDIREQFF. DNA of the CDR3: TGTGCCAGCAGCTTAGATATTCGTGAGCAGTTCTTC. V usage is TRBV7-2 and J usage is TRBJ2-1; D call uncertain. V lost 1 base to trimming and J lost 9 bases, with 7 bases between them. This CDR3 spans 12 amino acids. CDR1 is SGHTA and CDR2 is FQGNSA in the germline V gene. The full variable domain, rest sourced from reference TRBV7-2 and TRBJ2-1, is GAGVSQSPSNKVTEKGKDVELRCDPISGHTALYWYRQSLGQGLEFLIYFQGNSAPDKSGLPSDRFSAERTGGSVSTLTIQRTQQEDSAVYLCASSLDIREQFFGPGTRLTVL.

This clonotype has a handful of counts. This sequence joins TRBV20-1 and TRBJ2-3; weak D call: TRBD1 (6 bases). Between the trimmed V and J ends, which lost 5 bases and 1 base, there was a span of 13 bases. There are 14 residues in the CDR3. Germline loops: CDR1 DFQATT, CDR2 SNEGSKA (reference sequence). The CDR3 DNA sequence: TGCAGTGCTCAACAGGGTATCGGCACAGATACGCAGTATTTT. Protein product: CSAQQGIGTDTQYF.

The count of this clonotype is one. The rearrangement links TRBV7-9 to TRBJ1-4, with D tentatively TRBD1 (5 bases). The length of the CDR3 is 14 residues. Germline CDR1 is SEHNR and CDR2 is FQNEAQ (reference sequence). With 2 bases removed from V and 6 bases from J, the gap between germline ends came to 10 bases. The CDR3 loop reads CASSLNGGDEKLFF. In nucleotides, the CDR3 is TGTGCCAGCAGCTTAAACGGGGGGGATGAAAAACTGTTTTTT.

This sequence joins TRBV4-3 and TRBJ2-1; D is unresolved. With 0 bases removed from V and 2 bases from J, the gap between germline ends came to 11 bases. The germline CDR1 and CDR2 sequences are LGHNA and YSLEER. There are 16 residues in the CDR3. The CDR3 reads CASSQDRQYTYNEQFF. DNA of the CDR3: TGCGCCAGCAGCCAAGATCGGCAGTATACCTACAATGAGCAGTTCTTC.

The chain has TRBV4-2 and TRBJ2-7; the match to TRBD1 covers 8 bases. Germline V gene lookup returns CDR1 LGHNA and CDR2 YNFKEQ. The CDR3 is 16 residues long. J was trimmed by 2 bases and V by 0 bases; bases with no gene match: 6. Written as DNA, the CDR3 is TGTGCCAGCAGCCAAGAGGGGACAGGAACTACCTACGAGCAGTACTTC. This gives the protein CASSQEGTGTTYEQYF.

This clonotype appeared a few times. The genes are TRBV28 and TRBJ2-4; TRBD1 matches 7 bases. The better agreement between TRBJ2-7 and the DNA end casts doubt on the J call. The germline gives CDR1 MDHEN, CDR2 SYDVKM. The CDR3 sequence is 14 residues long. The DNA for the CDR3 is TGTGCCAGCAGTCCCAGGGGGTTGGCCTACGAGCAGTACTTC. Its translation: CASSPRGLAYEQYF.

The CDR3, as DNA: TGCAGTGCTAGAGGATTAGACAGGGCCGGCTCCAACTATGGCTACACCTTC. Translation: CSARGLDRAGSNYGYTF. The V and J genes are TRBV20-1 and TRBJ1-2; the match to TRBD1 covers 7 bases. Germline trimming cut 1 base from V and 2 bases from J; bases unmatched to any gene: 13. This CDR3 region has 17 residues. Germline CDR1 reads DFQATT; CDR2 reads SNEGSKA (reference sequence).

The chain has TRBV7-2 and TRBJ2-1; 13 nucleotides align to TRBD2. Germline-derived CDR1 and CDR2 are SGHTA and FQGNSA. Trimming cost V 0 bases and J 10 bases; bases outside gene matches: 6. This CDR3 spans 16 amino acids. This CDR3 reads CASSLAQLAGGKEQFF. The CDR3 DNA follows: TGTGCCAGCAGCTTAGCGCAACTAGCGGGGGGGAAAGAGCAGTTCTTC.

The chain employs TRBV5-5 and TRBJ2-3; TRBD2 agrees at 8 bases. The length of the CDR3 is 15 residues. Germline V gene data show CDR1 as SGHKS and CDR2 as YYEKEE (reference sequence). Trimming removed 2 bases from V and 3 bases from J; junction bases left unmatched: 5. The CDR3 spells CASSFYGGATDTQYF. The DNA for the CDR3 is TGTGCCAGCAGCTTCTACGGGGGGGCAACAGATACGCAGTATTTT.

The V and J genes are TRBV20-1 and TRBJ2-5; unclear D gene. Per germline, CDR1 DFQATT and CDR2 SNEGSKA (reference sequence). The CDR3 consists of 12 residues. V lost 0 bases to trimming and J lost 5 bases, with 7 bases between them. The CDR3 here is CSARDFWETQYF. The CDR3 DNA reads TGCAGTGCTAGAGATTTTTGGGAGACCCAGTACTTC.

The chain couples TRBV29-1 to TRBJ2-1, with 7 bases matching TRBD2. This CDR3 comprises 11 residues. The junction had 4 bases not matched to a gene; V was cut back by 6 bases and J by 8 bases. Looked up from germline, CDR1 is SQVTM and CDR2 is ANQGSEA. Here the CDR3 DNA reads TGCAGCGTCGTTCTAGCGGATGAGCAGTTCTTC. Translated, it gives CSVVLADEQFF.

This clonotype showed up just a few times. The rearrangement uses TRBV20-1 and TRBJ1-2, with D unclear. Germline CDR1 DFQATT, CDR2 SNEGSKA (reference sequence). The V and J ends lost 3 bases and 0 bases respectively, with 11 bases between them. The CDR3 extends over 14 amino acids. DNA for the CDR3: TGCAGTGCTAGGGAAGTTGGGGCTAACTATGGCTACACCTTC. This translates into CSAREVGANYGYTF.

V and J are TRBV7-3 and TRBJ2-1; 8 bases are a match to TRBD2. CDR1 and CDR2 from the germline V gene are SGHTA and FQGTGA. Trimming cost V 5 bases and J 7 bases; bases outside gene matches: 10. The length of the CDR3 is 15 residues. CDR3 bases: TGTGCCAGCAGCACAAGACCGGGACTAGATAATGAGCAGTTCTTC. This codes for CASSTRPGLDNEQFF. The full variable domain, with the rest looked up from reference TRBV7-3 and TRBJ2-1, is GAGVSQTPSNKVTEKGKYVELRCDPISGHTALYWYRQSLGQGPEFLIYFQGTGAADDSGLPNDRFFAVRPEGSVSTLKIQRTERGDSAVYLCASSTRPGLDNEQFFGPGTRLTVL.

The rearrangement uses TRBV9 and TRBJ2-7; TRBD2 might be the D (5 bases). Germline CDR1 reads SGDLS; CDR2 reads YYNGEE. Trimming removed 4 bases from V and 0 bases from J, with 14 bases in between. The CDR3 is made up of 15 amino acids. Written as DNA, the CDR3 is TGTGCCAGCAGCCCTCGTTCGACTACCTCCTACGAGCAGTACTTC. This codes for CASSPRSTTSYEQYF.

This clonotype was observed a few times. The chain recombines TRBV14 with TRBJ2-6; D is uncertain. CDR1 SGHDN and CDR2 FVKESK come from the germline V gene. Deletions cut 1 base from V and 2 bases from J, with 0 bases between. The CDR3 is made up of 13 amino acids. The CDR3 spells CASSQAGANVLTF. CDR3 in DNA: TGTGCCAGCAGCCAAGCTGGGGCCAACGTCCTGACTTTC.